This T cell receptor (beta chain) was identified in a study of technical replicates of blood from a few donors. Trimming removed 0 bases from V and 7 bases from J; junction bases left unmatched: 11. Germline lookup yields CDR1 SGHDT and CDR2 YYEEEE. The length of the CDR3 is 17 residues. Clones were sequenced by immunoSEQ multiplex PCR, and TCRdb holds only the in-frame ones, with some missing. The data hold roughly 87,000 clones, with roughly 94% observed a single time. The chain uses TRBV5-6 and TRBJ2-5, with 11 bases matching TRBD1. The TCR sequence derives from a human donor in good health. Sequencing was done on a sample of T cells isolated from PBMCs. In DNA form, the CDR3 reads TGTGCCAGCAGCTTGGGCTCCGGGACAGGGGGTGGAGTGACCCAGTACTTC. As protein: CASSLGSGTGGGVTQYF.